A single sample gave rise to the 23 T cell receptor beta chains below, sequenced in a study of T-cell reconstitution after alpha-beta-depleted transplantation in children. Using unique molecular identifiers, the investigators prepared the TCRbeta library. One entry per CDR3 protein results from TCRdb running MiXCR on the PCR reads. The sample lists over 550,000 distinct CDR3 sequences, about 11% occurring once. The source was PBMCs from the stem cell graft donor, collected from the stem cell graft. The receptor source for this set is a human donor who donated a stem cell graft to a child with acute myeloid leukemia.

This clonotype was observed at least ten times. The rearrangement links TRBV11-2 to TRBJ2-3; D gene ambiguous. This CDR3 is 15 amino acids long. The germline V gene has CDR1 SGHAT and CDR2 FQNNGV. V lost 1 base to trimming and J lost 5 bases, with 13 bases between them. CDR3 nucleotides: TGTGCCAGCAGCTTAGGCAGCAAGAGCTTAGATACGCAGTATTTT. This sequence encodes CASSLGSKSLDTQYF.

This clonotype was counted at least ten times. The V gene is TRBV5-1, the J gene TRBJ2-1; 11 bases map to TRBD2. Germline V gene sequence: CDR1 SGHRS, CDR2 YFSETQ. V shed 4 bases, J shed 4 bases, and the junction held 10 bases outside the gene matches. The CDR3 covers 17 residues. DNA for the CDR3: TGCGCCAGCAGCGGTCCGGGACTAGCGGTGTCTTACAATGAGCAGTTCTTC. Translated: CASSGPGLAVSYNEQFF.

The chain couples TRBV7-9 to TRBJ2-7; D may match TRBD1 or TRBD2 (7 bases each). Germline CDR1 reads SEHNR; CDR2 reads FQNEAQ (reference sequence). Trimming removed 5 bases at V and 2 bases at J, with 16 bases between. The CDR3 has 15 amino acids. For the CDR3, the DNA is TGTGCCAGCAGCCAGGGGGGGCAGATTGCCTACGAGCAGTACTTC. This codes for CASSQGGQIAYEQYF.

This clonotype was seen ten or more times. This chain joins TRBV12-3 or TRBV12-4 and TRBJ2-2; TRBD2 agrees at 12 bases. The CDR3 covers 16 residues. After removal of 1 base from V and 3 bases from J, the junction contained 0 bases not matched to a gene. CDR3 DNA: TGTGCCAGCAGTTTAGGACTAGCGGGAGACACCGGGGAGCTGTTTTTT. It is translated as CASSLGLAGDTGELFF.

The table lists this clonotype with a few counts. The chain is built from TRBV27 and TRBJ2-7, with D unresolved. Trimming removed 0 bases at V and 11 bases at J, with 11 bases between. The CDR3 is 12 amino acids. Germline-derived CDR1 and CDR2 are MNHEY and SMNVEV (reference sequence). The chain's CDR3 is CASSLSDAREYF. The CDR3 DNA follows: TGTGCCAGCAGTTTATCGGACGCCCGGGAGTACTTC.

This clonotype was detected ten times or more. V usage is TRBV20-1 and J usage is TRBJ2-3; 9 nucleotides line up with TRBD2. Germline V CDR1 and CDR2: DFQATT, SNEGSKA (reference sequence). The CDR3 is 16 residues long. V was pared by 1 base and J by 3 bases, with 8 bases of the junction left unmatched. CDR3 DNA sequence: TGCAGTGCTAGAGGGAGGAGGCTAGCGGGAACAGATACGCAGTATTTT. Translated, it gives CSARGRRLAGTDTQYF.

The chain combines TRBV20-1 with TRBJ2-1; no clear D. This CDR3 is built from 13 residues. Germline CDR1 reads DFQATT; CDR2 reads SNEGSKA (reference sequence). V dropped 0 bases and J dropped 3 bases, with 6 bases sitting between them. This CDR3 is CSARENLYNEQFF. CDR3 nucleotide sequence: TGCAGTGCTAGAGAAAACCTCTACAATGAGCAGTTCTTC.

At least ten counts were recorded for this clonotype. The V and J genes are TRBV6-5 and TRBJ2-1; 10 bases line up with TRBD2. This CDR3 region has 15 residues. The V gene's germline CDR1 is MNHEY and CDR2 SVGAGI. The ends lost 7 bases at V and 7 bases at J; junction bases unmatched: 10. Here the CDR3 reads CASTHGTSGKNEQFF. For the CDR3, the DNA is TGTGCCAGCACTCACGGAACTAGCGGGAAAAATGAGCAGTTCTTC.

The chain carries TRBV7-3 and TRBJ2-5; tentative D call: TRBD1 (6 bases). Germline V gene data show CDR1 as SGHTA and CDR2 as FQGTGA. This CDR3 contains 15 residues. The germline V and J ends were trimmed by 4 bases and 1 base, with 13 bases remaining between them. CDR3 sequence reads: CASSSTGRFQETQYF. CDR3 nucleotide sequence: TGTGCCAGCAGCTCGACAGGTCGGTTCCAAGAGACCCAGTACTTC.

This clonotype occurred many times. The chain recombines TRBV29-1 with TRBJ2-3; D is undetermined. Trimming removed 5 bases at V and 0 bases at J, with 6 bases between. CDR3 length: 12 residues. The V gene's germline CDR1 is SQVTM and CDR2 ANQGSEA. The CDR3 sequence: CSVSSSTDTQYF. In nucleotides, the CDR3 is TGCAGCGTTTCCTCTAGCACAGATACGCAGTATTTT.

This clonotype has at least ten counts. V is TRBV6-2 or TRBV6-3 and J is TRBJ2-7, with TRBD2 matching over 7 bases. After removal of 7 bases from V and 4 bases from J, the junction contained 7 bases not matched to a gene. The CDR3 consists of 13 residues. CDR1 MNHEY and CDR2 SVGEGT come from the germline V gene. The DNA of the CDR3 is TGTGCCAGCACTCCAAGCGGGGTTTACGAGCAGTACTTC. Its protein is CASTPSGVYEQYF.

This clonotype was observed a handful of times. V gene TRBV7-9 combines with J gene TRBJ1-5, with unresolved D. The germline V and J ends were trimmed by 3 bases and 4 bases, with 10 bases remaining between them. The V gene's germline CDR1 is SEHNR and CDR2 FQNEAQ (reference sequence). CDR3 size: 14 residues. The CDR3 coding sequence is TGTGCCAGCAGCTTTTTATCAGAGAATCAGCCCCAGCATTTT. As protein: CASSFLSENQPQHF.

The chain recombines TRBV4-3 with TRBJ1-1; possibly TRBD1 for D (5 bases). The CDR3 sequence is 13 residues long. V was shortened by 1 base and J by 11 bases, with 14 bases between the two germline ends. Germline assignment: CDR1 LGHNA and CDR2 YSLEER. The CDR3 is CASSQVRGLDAFF. CDR3 in DNA: TGCGCCAGCAGCCAAGTCCGGGGGTTGGATGCTTTCTTT.

There are many counts of this clonotype. The CDR3 loop reads CSARDGNQETQYF. The CDR3 nucleotides read TGCAGTGCTAGAGATGGCAACCAAGAGACCCAGTACTTC. The chain links TRBV20-1 to TRBJ2-5, with D unclear. Looked up from germline, CDR1 is DFQATT and CDR2 is SNEGSKA (reference sequence). V shed 0 bases and J shed 0 bases, with 5 bases lying between them. The CDR3 loop spans 13 amino acids.

This clonotype was seen more than once but under ten times. V usage is TRBV20-1 and J usage is TRBJ2-2; no definite D call. Germline V gene data show CDR1 as DFQATT and CDR2 as SNEGSKA (reference sequence). This CDR3 contains 15 residues. Trimming stripped 3 bases from V and 1 base from J, with 12 bases between. The CDR3 bases are TGCAGTGCTAGGGATTTGGGCGGGAACACCGGGGAGCTGTTTTTT. It yields the protein CSARDLGGNTGELFF.

This clonotype was detected only a few times. This rearrangement joins TRBV12-3 or TRBV12-4 to TRBJ1-5, with 8 bases fitting TRBD1. Trimming at V came to 7 bases and at J to 5 bases, leaving 7 bases not matched to a gene. The CDR3 contains 14 residues. The CDR3 DNA follows: TGTGCCAGCACCCAGGGGGCAAGTCATCAGCCCCAGCATTTT. Encoded protein: CASTQGASHQPQHF.

This clonotype was observed at least ten times. V is TRBV11-2 and J is TRBJ2-2; 7 bases agree with TRBD1. The CDR3 runs 13 residues. Germline assignment: CDR1 SGHAT and CDR2 FQNNGV. The V segment lost 5 bases and the J segment 5 bases; nucleotides outside the gene matches: 2. The chain's CDR3 is CASSAQGTGELFF. Written as DNA, the CDR3 is TGTGCCAGCAGCGCACAGGGGACCGGGGAGCTGTTTTTT.

The chain combines TRBV7-2 with TRBJ1-4; TRBD1 is a possible D gene (6 bases). CDR1 SGHTA and CDR2 FQGNSA come from the germline V gene. V shed 1 base and J shed 11 bases, with 17 bases lying between them. This CDR3 is 15 amino acids long. CDR3 in DNA: TGTGCCAGCAGCTTAGTAGGGGGGGCCGTCAAGAAACTGTTTTTT. Amino acid sequence: CASSLVGGAVKKLFF.

This clonotype has ten or more counts. The chain joins TRBV7-2 to TRBJ2-3, with D perhaps being TRBD1 or TRBD2 (6 bases each). V shed 5 bases and J shed 2 bases, with 14 bases lying between them. Germline values: CDR1 SGHTA, CDR2 FQGNSA. This CDR3 is 15 amino acids long. CDR3 sequence: CASSRGLLATDTQYF. CDR3 DNA: TGTGCCAGCAGCAGGGGGTTACTAGCCACAGATACGCAGTATTTT.

This clonotype has just a few counts. This chain links TRBV24-1 with TRBJ2-1, with D possibly TRBD1 on 6 matching bases. The germline gives CDR1 KGHDR, CDR2 SFDVKD. CDR3 size: 13 residues. Trimming left V 9 bases short and J 5 bases short, with 13 bases between. The CDR3: CATQGQIDNEQFF. The CDR3 nucleotides are TGTGCCACCCAAGGACAGATAGACAATGAGCAGTTCTTC.

This clonotype turned up a few times. The V call is TRBV28, the J call TRBJ2-7; weak D call: TRBD2 (6 bases). CDR3 size: 11 residues. Trimming stripped 8 bases from V and 7 bases from J, with 12 bases between. Germline CDR1 is MDHEN and CDR2 is SYDVKM. The CDR3 loop is CASGIAGEQYF. The CDR3 DNA follows: TGTGCCAGCGGCATCGCGGGGGAGCAGTACTTC.

This clonotype was found a few times. The gene calls are TRBV12-3 or TRBV12-4 and TRBJ2-5, with D perhaps matching TRBD2 (7 bases). This CDR3 comprises 13 residues. With 0 bases removed from V and 9 bases from J, the gap between germline ends came to 11 bases. CDR3 nucleotide sequence: TGTGCCAGCAGTTTAGCGGGGGAGGGGGCCCAGTACTTC. Its translation: CASSLAGEGAQYF.

J is TRBJ2-6 and V is TRBV29-1, with 7 nucleotides matching TRBD1. Germline trimming cut 5 bases from V and 0 bases from J; bases unmatched to any gene: 10. Germline loops: CDR1 SQVTM, CDR2 ANQGSEA. This CDR3 is 17 amino acids long. CDR3 coding DNA: TGCAGCGTTCTGAGGGGGCGAAAAAACTCTGGGGCCAACGTCCTGACTTTC. Its translation is CSVLRGRKNSGANVLTF.